The present T cell receptor beta chain was sequenced within a study of blood T cell repertoires in COVID-19. Across the study: COVID-19 samples, acute and convalescent, were from the United States, Italy and Spain.

Original processing notes: From reference gene primer amplification, estimates of nucleated cell counts were derived. TCRdb's table, derived via immunoSEQ multiplex PCR, lists solely in-frame clones and lacks some. The V and J calls and clone size are taken from that table; D and trimming were inferred from the DNA. The sample contains about 170,000 clones, approximately 85% of which appear only once. The receptor was isolated from a woman aged 80 or over with COVID-19, enrolled during active disease. Sample: peripheral blood.

The CDR3 bases are TGTGCCAGCACCTCAGCGGTCAACGTCCTGACTTTC. This codes for CASTSAVNVLTF. The rearrangement links TRBV21-1 to TRBJ2-6; the table's D call, TRBD2, has no DNA check behind it. TRBV21-1 is tagged as a pseudogene. CDR3 length: 12 amino acids.